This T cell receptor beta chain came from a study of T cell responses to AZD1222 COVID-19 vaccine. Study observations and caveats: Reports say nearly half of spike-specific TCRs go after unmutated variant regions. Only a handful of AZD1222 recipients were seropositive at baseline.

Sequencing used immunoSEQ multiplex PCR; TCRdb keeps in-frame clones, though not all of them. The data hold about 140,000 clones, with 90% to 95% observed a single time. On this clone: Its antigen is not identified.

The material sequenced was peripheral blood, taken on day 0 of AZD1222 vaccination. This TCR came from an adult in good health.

The CDR3 region is CASSLWTGHTNYGYTF. The CDR3 nucleotides read TGTGCCAGCAGCTTGTGGACAGGGCATACTAACTATGGCTACACCTTC. V is TRBV7-8 and J is TRBJ1-2; 8 bases align to TRBD1. The CDR3 spans 16 residues. Germline-derived CDR1 and CDR2 are SGHVS and FQNEAQ. V lost 3 bases to trimming and J lost 0 bases; unmatched junction nucleotides: 6.